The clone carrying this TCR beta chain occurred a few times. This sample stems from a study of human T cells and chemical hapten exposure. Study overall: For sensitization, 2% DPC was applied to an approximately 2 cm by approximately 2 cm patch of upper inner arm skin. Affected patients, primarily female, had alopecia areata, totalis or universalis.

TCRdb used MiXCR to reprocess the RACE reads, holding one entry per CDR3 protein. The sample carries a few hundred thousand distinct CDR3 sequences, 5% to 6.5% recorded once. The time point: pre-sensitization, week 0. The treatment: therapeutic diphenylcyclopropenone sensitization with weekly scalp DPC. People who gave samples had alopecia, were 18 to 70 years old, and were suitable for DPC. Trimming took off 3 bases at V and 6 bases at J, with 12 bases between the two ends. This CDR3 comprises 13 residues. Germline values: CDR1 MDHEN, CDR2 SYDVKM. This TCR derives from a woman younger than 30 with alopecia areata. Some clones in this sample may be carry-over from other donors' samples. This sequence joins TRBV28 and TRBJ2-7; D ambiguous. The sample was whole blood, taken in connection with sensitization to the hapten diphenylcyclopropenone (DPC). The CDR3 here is CASSFNSLSEQYF. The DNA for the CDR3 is TGTGCCAGCAGTTTTAACAGTCTCTCCGAGCAGTACTTC.